One and the same sample provided the 17 T cell receptor beta chains below, sequenced in a study of identical twins. TCRdb reprocessed the 5' RACE reads via MiXCR and lists one record per CDR3 protein. The sample records more than 1.5 million distinct CDR3 sequences, about 32% being singletons. The sample taken for sequencing was cord blood. Source of these receptors: a newborn girl in good health.

This clonotype was seen more than once but under ten times. The V and J genes are TRBV28 and TRBJ2-7; 8 bases match TRBD2. CDR1 and CDR2 from the germline V gene are MDHEN and SYDVKM. The CDR3 has 15 amino acids. The junction had 9 bases not matched to a gene; V was cut back by 6 bases and J by 2 bases. The CDR3: CASSPFGGRTYEQYF. Written as DNA, the CDR3 is TGTGCCAGCAGCCCCTTTGGCGGGAGGACCTACGAGCAGTACTTC.

The rearrangement links TRBV12-3 or TRBV12-4 to TRBJ1-5, with TRBD1 identical over 7 bases. The trim removed 10 bases at V and 2 bases at J, leaving 11 bases unmatched. The CDR3 contains 15 residues. This chain's CDR3 is CANYTHTGGNQPQHF. The DNA of the CDR3 is TGTGCCAACTATACCCATACAGGGGGCAATCAGCCCCAGCATTTT.

J is TRBJ1-1 and V is TRBV27; possibly TRBD1 for D (6 bases). The V end was cut by 3 bases, the J end by 5 bases, with 13 bases between. Germline CDR1 and CDR2: MNHEY and SMNVEV (reference sequence). This CDR3 region has 14 residues. This CDR3 reads CASSFGGQQTEAFF. DNA of the CDR3: TGTGCCAGCAGTTTCGGGGGGCAGCAGACTGAAGCTTTCTTT.

The gene calls are TRBV24-1 and TRBJ2-1, with TRBD1 matching 9 bases. The CDR3 totals 16 residues. Trimming at V came to 2 bases and at J to 1 base, leaving 2 bases not matched to a gene. From germline, CDR1 is KGHDR and CDR2 SFDVKD. The DNA of the CDR3 is TGTGCCACCAGTGATTCTGGACAGGGGTCCTACAATGAGCAGTTCTTC. Its protein is CATSDSGQGSYNEQFF.

The V and J genes are TRBV20-1 and TRBJ2-1; D is possibly TRBD2 (6 bases). The CDR3 extends over 15 amino acids. Germline CDR1 and CDR2: DFQATT and SNEGSKA (reference sequence). CDR3 in DNA: TGCAGCCCTTCCGGGGGTACCAACCCTCTTTCCCAGCAGTTCTTC. Its translation: CSPSGGTNPLSQQFF.

V and J are TRBV19 and TRBJ2-5, with D uncertain. Germline CDR1 reads LNHDA; CDR2 reads SQIVND (reference sequence). The ends were cut back, 3 bases at V and 11 bases at J, with 16 bases in the middle. CDR3 length: 13 amino acids. The CDR3: CASSISVYNEQYF. DNA for the CDR3: TGTGCCAGTAGTATCAGCGTCTACAATGAGCAGTACTTC.

This clonotype was detected only a few times. V usage is TRBV6-5 and J usage is TRBJ2-7, with 10 positions matching TRBD2. The germline V gene has CDR1 MNHEY and CDR2 SVGAGI. The junction had 6 bases not matched to a gene; V was cut back by 4 bases and J by 3 bases. The CDR3 runs 15 residues. CDR3 nucleotides: TGTGCCAGCAGTTCCACTAGCGGGAAGGTCTACGAGCAGTACTTC. Encoded protein: CASSSTSGKVYEQYF.

CDR3 region: CSASQFRGSNQPQHF. The CDR3 DNA follows: TGCAGTGCTAGCCAATTCAGGGGATCGAATCAGCCCCAGCATTTT. This chain joins TRBV20-1 and TRBJ1-5; D perhaps matches TRBD1 (6 bases). Germline V CDR1 and CDR2: DFQATT, SNEGSKA (reference sequence). Deletions cut 3 bases from V and 4 bases from J, with 16 bases between. The CDR3 loop spans 15 amino acids.

This clonotype was observed at least ten times. The chain uses TRBV11-2 and TRBJ2-3; tentative D call: TRBD1 (6 bases). The CDR3 loop spans 15 amino acids. Germline V CDR1 and CDR2: SGHAT, FQNNGV. Trimming took 4 bases from V and 3 from J, leaving 14 bases between them. The CDR3 bases are TGTGCCAGCAGCTCCCGACAGGTGTGGACAGATACGCAGTATTTT. Translation: CASSSRQVWTDTQYF.

This chain uses TRBV14 with TRBJ2-7; TRBD2 matches 7 bases. V lost 2 bases to trimming and J lost 3 bases; unmatched junction nucleotides: 10. From germline, CDR1 is SGHDN and CDR2 FVKESK. This CDR3 contains 16 residues. CDR3: CASSQNYRDYYYEQYF. CDR3 in DNA: TGTGCCAGCAGCCAAAATTACCGGGACTATTACTACGAGCAGTACTTC.

This clonotype has just a few counts. The V and J genes are TRBV6-6 and TRBJ1-4; 7 nucleotides agree with TRBD1. Unmatched junction bases numbered 4, after V lost 2 bases and J lost 1 base. Germline V gene lookup returns CDR1 MNHNY and CDR2 SVGAGI (reference sequence). There are 16 residues in the CDR3. The CDR3 here is CASSYDRDRTNEKLFF. In DNA form, the CDR3 reads TGTGCCAGCAGTTACGACAGGGACAGAACTAATGAAAAACTGTTTTTT.

The chain joins TRBV27 to TRBJ1-4, with 9 bases lining up with TRBD1. The length of the CDR3 is 18 residues. Germline V lookup: CDR1 MNHEY, CDR2 SMNVEV (reference sequence). Trimming removed 4 bases from V and 3 bases from J; junction bases left unmatched: 12. The CDR3 sequence: CASSSGQGLGPANEKLFF. The CDR3 DNA sequence: TGTGCCAGCAGTTCGGGACAGGGTTTAGGTCCGGCTAATGAAAAACTGTTTTTT.

Concerning this clonotype itself: Compared with germline, one end of the junction differs, possibly owing to a read error. V and J are TRBV4-1 and TRBJ2-3; weak D call: TRBD2 (5 bases). CDR1 MGHRA and CDR2 YSYEKL come from the germline V gene. There are 15 residues in the CDR3. CDR3 in amino acids: CASSQEPSSTDTRYF. CDR3 in DNA: TGCGCCAGCAGCCAAGAACCCTCTAGCACAGATACGCGGTATTTT.

V and J are TRBV5-1 and TRBJ2-2; D is uncertain. Germline values: CDR1 SGHRS, CDR2 YFSETQ. The CDR3 is 15 residues long. V gave up 1 base and J gave up 7 bases, with 14 bases separating them. The CDR3 here is CASSLSESTSGELFF. CDR3 bases: TGCGCCAGCAGCTTGAGTGAGTCTACAAGCGGGGAGCTGTTTTTT.

This rearrangement joins TRBV28 to TRBJ2-7; 8 nucleotides match TRBD2. V was clipped by 8 bases and J by 2 bases; unmatched bases: 8. Germline V lookup: CDR1 MDHEN, CDR2 SYDVKM. The CDR3 extends over 14 amino acids. Written as DNA, the CDR3 is TGTGCCAGCGCCCGAACTAGCGGTGCCTACGAGCAGTACTTC. Protein product: CASARTSGAYEQYF. Together with reference TRBV28 and TRBJ2-7, the CDR3 gives the full variable domain: DVKVTQSSRYLVKRTGEKVFLECVQDMDHENMFWYRQDPGLGLRLIYFSYDVKMKEKGDIPEGYSVSREKKERFSLILESASTNQTSMYLCASARTSGAYEQYFGPGTRLTVT.

This clonotype was recorded at least ten times. The chain has TRBV7-9 and TRBJ2-1; 9 bases agree with TRBD1. V dropped 5 bases and J dropped 3; count of bases not matched to a gene: 5. The CDR3 has 15 amino acids. Germline V lookup: CDR1 SEHNR, CDR2 FQNEAQ (reference sequence). The CDR3 spells CASSPGTGNYNEQFF. In DNA, the CDR3 is TGTGCCAGCAGCCCCGGGACAGGGAACTACAATGAGCAGTTCTTC.

The chain employs TRBV6-6 and TRBJ2-7; 11 nucleotides match TRBD2. The germline V gene has CDR1 MNHNY and CDR2 SVGAGI (reference sequence). This CDR3 is built from 14 residues. The V segment lost 6 bases and the J segment 7 bases; nucleotides outside the gene matches: 8. The CDR3 region has the DNA TGTGCCAGCAGATTAGGGACTAGCGGATATGAGCAGTACTTC. Translated, it gives CASRLGTSGYEQYF.